The clone carrying this T cell receptor beta chain was found once. This entry is derived from a study of patients and donors after allogeneic stem cell transplantation. TCRdb used MiXCR to reprocess the RT-PCR reads, holding one entry per CDR3 protein. This sample carries approximately 210,000 distinct CDR3 sequences, roughly 40% of them seen once, and the ten largest clones take approximately 30%. The CDR3 is 17 amino acids. V was pared by 3 bases and J by 4 bases, with 11 bases of the junction left unmatched. Germline CDR1 LGHNA, CDR2 YNFKEQ. This sequence originates from a human donor who was either an allogeneic HSCT recipient or a stem cell or donor lymphocyte infusion donor (not recorded which). It is not recorded whose cells these are; they may come from a transplant donor. Sequencing input: blood, either unsorted or a sorted T cell fraction (not recorded which). V and J are TRBV4-2 and TRBJ1-3; TRBD1 agrees at 8 bases. The CDR3 DNA reads as TGTGCCAGCAGCCAGGACCGCGGACAGGGACGCGGAAACACCATATATTTT. Its translation is CASSQDRGQGRGNTIYF.